This T cell receptor (beta chain) was captured in a study of technical replicates of blood from four donors. Profiling relied on immunoSEQ multiplex PCR, and the TCRdb table lists in-frame clones only, not all of them. The table shows roughly 80,000 clones, with about 96% occurring only once. This clone showed up just a few times. The CDR3 totals 18 residues. Germline CDR1 reads LGHNT; CDR2 reads FRNRAP. J was trimmed by 8 bases and V by 0 bases; bases with no gene match: 11. The chain carries TRBV12-5 and TRBJ2-1; 12 positions match TRBD2. This TCR was sampled from a human donor in good health. Sequenced: T cells isolated from PBMCs. CDR3 sequence (DNA): TGTGCTAGTGGTTTGGTACAGGTTGGGCCTAGCGGGAGGGATGAGCAGTTCTTC. Translation gives CASGLVQVGPSGRDEQFF.